The text below deals with one T cell receptor (beta chain). Its antigen is unknown. No base-level quality is on record; no much larger clone is a single base apart. The library came from 5' RACE. Sequenced on an Illumina HiSeq 2000. Template switching added a universal primer binding site, and the final cDNA carried a unique molecular identifier that allowed TCR cDNA molecules to be counted accurately. Specific primers in the conserved constant-segment region were used to synthesize first-strand cDNA for TCR alpha and beta chains. To control for contamination, every cDNA library was double barcoded, receiving both a SMART-Mk sample barcode and Illumina barcodes. Two successive PCR steps introduced TruSeq adapter sequences along with Illumina sample barcodes. The TCR alpha and beta cDNA libraries were sequenced on the Illumina HiSeq platform using custom primers. For the original study's pipeline: MiGEC processed the raw reads to extract unique molecular identifiers, while MiXCR was used to determine the CDR3 positions. For each individual, recombination models were inferred using an EM algorithm with the repgenHMM and IGoR tools. Shared clonotype analysis was performed with the tcR package in R, normalizing sharing by the product of cloneset sizes. Out-of-frame nonproductive sequences were analyzed to study raw recombination free of thymic and clonal selection effects. In TCRdb, the public reads were trimmed at Q25 with fastp and aligned with MiXCR, with productive beta chains retained. Identical CDR3 proteins give one entry, which carries the most common genes and DNA. These V and J calls originate from TCRdb's pipeline instead of the authors' own analysis. The sample table shows roughly 750,000 distinct CDR3 sequences, and 20% to 25% are seen once. The ten top clones hold 4.3% of the sample.

The sample belongs to a study of identical twins (dated by TCRdb to the mid-2010s). Turning to the overall study: TCR alpha and beta repertoires from monozygotic twins, unrelated adults of various ages and cord blood were deep-sequenced to test whether fetal clonotypes persist. To rule out contamination, replicate twin experiments were performed at different times with different library preparation protocols. The paper's findings and limits, for the study overall: A weaker excess of twin sharing was found in beta out-of-frame sequences because the signal-to-noise ratio was lowered by fewer shared sequences. Abundant cord blood beta clonotypes carried fewer insertions; young adult naive repertoires showed a weaker similar trend, while memory repertoires showed none. Compared with coincidental sharing between unrelated individuals, out-of-frame TCR alpha sequences shared between twins had an excess of sequences with low generation probability. Zero-insertion analyses could be partly confounded by invariant T cells such as MAIT and iNKT, although diverse VJ usage argued against such confounding for most clonotypes. Conclusions relied on cross-sectional statistical analysis, since the same donors could not be followed over many years. In monozygotic twins, out-of-frame TCR alpha sharing was systematically underestimated by recombination models, although the models agreed with sharing between unrelated individuals.

Only healthy Caucasian donors were included. Three pairs of female monozygotic twins, all aged roughly 18 to 30 years, made up the twin cohort. RNA for TCR libraries was isolated from peripheral blood mononuclear cells. The CDR3 goes from the cysteine to the phenylalanine over 13 residues. Solely the CDR3 DNA is kept, with 39 bases framed from the first base. The germline ends are 11 bases apart after V is trimmed by 5 bases and J by 3 bases. The same data also went into a second study, on T cells expressing NK-cell markers. The second publication reports: About 8 donors provided sorted CD3+CD56+NKG2C+, CD3+CD56+NKG2C- and CD3+CD56-NKG2C+ T-cell subsets, whose TCR beta-chain repertoires were profiled. Of the eight sequenced donors, seven were found to be HCMV-seropositive and one was found to be HCMV-seronegative. To restrict sorting to alphabetaTCR-expressing T cells, an anti-gammadeltaTCR antibody was added in several experiments. For six donors, the dominant CD3+CD56+NKG2C+ clonotypes were among the top 10 CD8+ clonotypes and accounted for about 1.0-8% of CD8+ T cells. Those dominant clonotypes were again the most abundant among CD3+CD56-NKG2C+ cells in a handful of donors, at about 28.3-60.1%. Whether the expanded NKG2C-expressing T cell clones were specific for HCMV antigens remained unclear. The study sequenced eight donors, all healthy volunteers chosen at random: three men and five women. HCMV-specific IgG was detected in serum with a commercial ELISA kit to determine HCMV serostatus. For five to seven donors, bulk peripheral blood T-cell repertoires were also sequenced from unsorted PBMC. MIGEC was used to demultiplex reads and group the reads by UMI, and MiTCR was used to assemble and quantify clonotypes. To exclude erroneous sequences, any TCR cDNA sequence not supported by at least two reads was discarded. The tcR package was used for downstream repertoire analysis, with clonotypes matched between fractions based on CDR3 nucleotide sequence plus V segment. VDJmatch was used to annotate antigen specificity against VDJdb, with one amino acid substitution in CDR3 permitted.

The chain couples TRBV12-3 or TRBV12-4 to TRBJ2-7; the D gene is perhaps TRBD1 or TRBD2, each of them matching over 5 bases. The TCR comes from a young woman in good health. The sequenced sample was PBMCs. This receptor carries the CDR3 CASSPRDRYEQYF. The bases read TGTGCCAGCAGTCCCCGGGACCGCTACGAGCAGTACTTC.